The present T cell receptor beta chain was sequenced within a study of CD8+ T cells in alopecia areata. Isolated RNA was reverse transcribed into cDNA used as the sequencing template. Some clones are missing from TCRdb's copy, which holds only in-frame ones; the method was immunoSEQ multiplex PCR. The sample includes about 150,000 clones, about 87% of them seen just once. With 4 bases clipped from V and 8 bases from J, the junction kept 4 bases outside the gene matches. This CDR3 contains 15 residues. From germline, CDR1 is LNHNV and CDR2 YYDKDF (reference sequence). Researchers took lesional scalp punch biopsies and peripheral blood from people who were alopecia areata patients.

The rearrangement links TRBV15 to TRBJ2-1; 14 positions match TRBD2. Material: CD8+ T cells sorted from blood, obtained at week 0. The TCR sequence derives from a human donor with alopecia areata. CDR3: CATSTTSGGAHEQFF. The CDR3 region has the DNA TGTGCCACCAGCACGACTAGCGGGGGGGCCCATGAGCAGTTCTTC.